The 32 T cell receptor beta chains reported below all come from one sample, sequenced in a study of response to subunit inactivated influenza vaccine. TCRdb ran MiXCR on the RT-PCR reads and lists one entry per CDR3 protein. The sample carries some 480,000 distinct CDR3 sequences, about a tenth recorded once. The source material was PBMCs from blood, sampled 40 to 50 days after vaccination. These receptors were collected from a middle-aged man who received an inactivated influenza vaccine.

The gene calls are TRBV7-2 and TRBJ2-5; either TRBD1 or TRBD2 may fit D (5 bases each). CDR1 and CDR2 (germline): SGHTA, FQGNSA. This CDR3 is built from 16 residues. Between the trimmed V and J ends, which lost 5 bases and 1 base, there was a span of 17 bases. This CDR3 reads CASSATVGGIQETQYF. In DNA form, the CDR3 reads TGTGCCAGCAGCGCCACGGTTGGGGGAATCCAAGAGACCCAGTACTTC.

This clonotype was observed a few times. The chain joins TRBV6-2 or TRBV6-3 to TRBJ2-5; weak D call: TRBD2 (7 bases). CDR3 length: 15 amino acids. CDR1 is MNHEY, CDR2 SVGEGT, per germline. V lost 2 bases to trimming and J lost 2 bases, with 12 bases between them. CDR3: CASSYMGGAQETQYF. CDR3 nucleotides: TGTGCCAGCAGTTACATGGGGGGGGCTCAAGAGACCCAGTACTTC.

This clonotype was found a few times. The chain links TRBV27 to TRBJ1-4, with 8 positions matching TRBD1. CDR1 is MNHEY and CDR2 is SMNVEV in the germline V gene (reference sequence). The CDR3 loop spans 14 amino acids. V was clipped by 6 bases and J by 7 bases; unmatched bases: 7. Here the CDR3 reads CASRGTGFGEKLFF. The CDR3 DNA follows: TGTGCCAGCAGGGGGACAGGTTTTGGTGAAAAACTGTTTTTT.

The chain couples TRBV5-1 to TRBJ2-1; 8 bases align to TRBD2. The CDR3 sequence is 16 residues long. J lost 4 bases, V lost 1 base, and 7 bases had no gene match. Germline loops: CDR1 SGHRS, CDR2 YFSETQ. The CDR3 DNA is TGCGCCAGCAGCTTGATAGCGGGGCCGGGATACAATGAGCAGTTCTTC. This gives the protein CASSLIAGPGYNEQFF.

Ten or more counts support this clonotype. V gene TRBV4-3 combines with J gene TRBJ2-1, with D perhaps TRBD2 (5 bases). Germline V gene data show CDR1 as LGHNA and CDR2 as YSLEER. CDR3 length equals 13 residues. V lost 5 bases and J 7 bases, leaving 12 bases between the germline ends. CDR3 sequence (DNA): TGCGCCAGCAGCATCGGACGGGATAATGAGCAGTTCTTC. Protein product: CASSIGRDNEQFF.

This chain links TRBV29-1 with TRBJ2-6; TRBD1 is a possible D gene (6 bases). V lost 6 bases and J 2 bases, leaving 14 bases between the germline ends. This CDR3 is built from 15 residues. Germline CDR1 is SQVTM and CDR2 is ANQGSEA. The CDR3 sequence: CSVRSYRAGANVLTF. DNA of the CDR3: TGCAGCGTCCGATCTTACAGGGCTGGGGCCAACGTCCTGACTTTC.

The chain is built from TRBV5-1 and TRBJ1-4; D not certain. V was clipped by 0 bases and J by 4 bases, with 10 bases between them. This CDR3 has 15 amino acids. CDR1 and CDR2 from the germline V gene are SGHRS and YFSETQ. CDR3 in DNA: TGCGCCAGCAGCTTGGGGACGTCAAGTAATGAAAAACTGTTTTTT. Translated: CASSLGTSSNEKLFF. The entire variable domain, with the rest obtained from reference TRBV5-1 and TRBJ1-4, is as follows: KAGVTQTPRYLIKTRGQQVTLSCSPISGHRSVSWYQQTPGQGLQFLFEYFSETQRNKGNFPGRFSGRQFSNSRSEMNVSTLELGDSALYLCASSLGTSSNEKLFFGSGTQLSVL.

The table lists this clonotype with a few counts. The chain recombines TRBV4-1 with TRBJ2-7; 8 bases line up with TRBD2. Germline-derived CDR1 and CDR2 are MGHRA and YSYEKL. The V and J ends lost 0 bases and 4 bases, in that order; junction bases with no gene match: 8. This CDR3 region has 16 residues. The CDR3 spells CASSQEVSGRTYEQYF. CDR3 sequence (DNA): TGCGCCAGCAGCCAAGAGGTGAGCGGGAGAACATACGAGCAGTACTTC.

This clonotype was found a few times. This rearrangement joins TRBV24-1 to TRBJ2-7; 9 bases line up with TRBD1. CDR1 KGHDR and CDR2 SFDVKD come from the germline V gene. V gave up 10 bases and J gave up 5 bases; unmatched junction bases: 8. The CDR3 consists of 13 residues. The CDR3 reads CATTGTGSHEQYF. The CDR3 coding sequence is TGTGCCACTACCGGGACAGGGTCCCACGAGCAGTACTTC.

CDR3 region: CASSLKEPGTGELFF. CDR3 nucleotide sequence: TGCGCCAGCAGCTTGAAGGAGCCAGGCACCGGGGAGCTGTTTTTT. The rearrangement joins TRBV5-1 to TRBJ2-2, with D hard to call. Germline V CDR1 and CDR2: SGHRS, YFSETQ. This CDR3 spans 15 amino acids. V lost 1 base to trimming and J lost 4 bases, with 11 bases between them.

This clonotype showed up many times. The rearrangement links TRBV20-1 to TRBJ1-5, with D tentatively TRBD1 (5 bases). This CDR3 has 12 amino acids. The V gene's germline CDR1 is DFQATT and CDR2 SNEGSKA (reference sequence). V was clipped by 3 bases and J by 4 bases, with 7 bases between them. DNA of the CDR3: TGCAGTGCTAGTCCAGGGAATCAGCCCCAGCATTTT. It translates to CSASPGNQPQHF.

In its sample, this clonotype was seen a few times. The V and J genes are TRBV12-3 or TRBV12-4 and TRBJ2-7; D is perhaps TRBD1 or TRBD2 (5 bases each). The CDR3 runs to 14 residues. Trimming left V 6 bases short and J 3 bases short, with 15 bases between. DNA for the CDR3: TGTGCCAGCAGGGGGGACGGAGCAAACTACGAGCAGTACTTC. Its protein is CASRGDGANYEQYF.

This clonotype was detected only a few times. The rearrangement joins TRBV10-3 to TRBJ2-7; a possible D gene is TRBD2 (6 bases). Germline assignment: CDR1 ENHRY and CDR2 SYGVKD. CDR3 length: 15 amino acids. V was shortened by 3 bases and J by 0 bases, with 12 bases between the two germline ends. CDR3 nucleotide sequence: TGTGCCATCAGTGATAGTCAGCGGGCCTCCTACGAGCAGTACTTC. Translation: CAISDSQRASYEQYF.

The chain links TRBV5-6 to TRBJ2-7, with D perhaps matching TRBD1 (5 bases). Deletions cut 3 bases from V and 3 bases from J, with 10 bases between. CDR1 SGHDT and CDR2 YYEEEE come from the germline V gene. CDR3 size: 13 residues. The CDR3 nucleotides are TGTGCCAGCAGCTCGACGGACAACTACGAGCAGTACTTC. It is translated as CASSSTDNYEQYF.

A few counts support this clonotype. This chain joins TRBV7-8 and TRBJ2-5; 9 bases map to TRBD2. The CDR3 runs to 15 residues. Looked up from germline, CDR1 is SGHVS and CDR2 is FQNEAQ. V lost 5 bases, J lost 2 bases, and 6 bases stayed unmatched. In DNA, the CDR3 is TGTGCCAGCAGCAGACTAGCGGAGAATCAAGAGACCCAGTACTTC. It codes for CASSRLAENQETQYF.

This clonotype was seen a handful of times. The chain is built from TRBV20-1 and TRBJ2-1, with D maybe TRBD2 (5 bases). Trimming left V 3 bases short and J 9 bases short, with 18 bases between. The CDR3 contains 14 residues. Germline loops: CDR1 DFQATT, CDR2 SNEGSKA (reference sequence). The CDR3 bases are TGCAGTGCTAGGAGTCTAGCACACGAGATTGAGCAGTTCTTC. Amino acid sequence: CSARSLAHEIEQFF.

The V call is TRBV7-3, the J call TRBJ2-1, with D possibly being TRBD1 or TRBD2 (6 bases each). Per germline, CDR1 SGHTA and CDR2 FQGTGA. This CDR3 is built from 17 residues. Trimming stripped 2 bases from V and 0 bases from J, with 14 bases between. CDR3 coding DNA: TGTGCCAGCAGCTTAGGTTCGGGGGCCTTCTCCTACAATGAGCAGTTCTTC. Protein product: CASSLGSGAFSYNEQFF.

This clonotype was detected ten times or more. This chain joins TRBV20-1 and TRBJ1-1; 7 nucleotides align to TRBD1. The CDR3 covers 14 residues. V trimming: 6 bases; J trimming: 4 bases; junction bases outside the gene matches: 11. The germline gives CDR1 DFQATT, CDR2 SNEGSKA (reference sequence). The CDR3 loop reads CSARGVRGGTEAFF. The CDR3 region has the DNA TGCAGTGCCCGAGGTGTCAGGGGGGGCACTGAAGCTTTCTTT.

The table lists this clonotype with many counts. The V call is TRBV7-9, the J call TRBJ2-5, with TRBD1 as a possible D gene (6 bases). Germline CDR1 and CDR2: SEHNR and FQNEAQ (reference sequence). Deletions cut 2 bases from V and 5 bases from J, with 12 bases between. The CDR3 spans 14 residues. CDR3 bases: TGTGCCAGCAGCTTACAGGGGCTAGGGGAGACCCAGTACTTC. This gives the protein CASSLQGLGETQYF.

This clonotype was picked up many times. This sequence joins TRBV6-2 or TRBV6-3 and TRBJ2-3; TRBD2 might be the D (6 bases). Between the trimmed V and J ends, which lost 0 bases and 1 base, there was a span of 14 bases. Germline V gene lookup returns CDR1 MNHEY and CDR2 SVGEGT. The CDR3 totals 17 residues. CDR3 coding DNA: TGTGCCAGCAGTTACTCGGGACTCCACCCTGGCACAGATACGCAGTATTTT. It codes for CASSYSGLHPGTDTQYF.

This clonotype has only a few counts. The rearrangement links TRBV15 to TRBJ2-7; D unclear. The CDR3 contains 15 residues. From germline, CDR1 is LNHNV and CDR2 YYDKDF (reference sequence). With 0 bases removed from V and 0 bases from J, the gap between germline ends came to 9 bases. The CDR3 loop is CATSRDLASSYEQYF. CDR3 in DNA: TGTGCCACCAGCAGAGATTTGGCTAGCTCCTACGAGCAGTACTTC.

This clonotype was seen many times. The chain employs TRBV4-3 and TRBJ2-2; D not certain. CDR1 and CDR2 from the germline V gene are LGHNA and YSLEER. V shed 2 bases and J shed 0 bases, with 4 bases lying between them. This CDR3 region has 14 residues. In DNA form, the CDR3 reads TGCGCCAGCAGCCAACTGTCGAACACCGGGGAGCTGTTTTTT. It translates to CASSQLSNTGELFF.

The rearrangement links TRBV12-3 or TRBV12-4 to TRBJ2-5; D gene ambiguous. The CDR3 spans 12 residues. V shed 6 bases and J shed 4 bases, with 9 bases lying between them. This CDR3 is CASRDEVETQYF. The CDR3, as DNA: TGTGCCAGCAGGGATGAGGTAGAGACCCAGTACTTC.

The sample holds a few counts of this clonotype. The chain employs TRBV14 and TRBJ2-1; D ambiguous. Germline-derived CDR1 and CDR2 are SGHDN and FVKESK. This CDR3 spans 13 amino acids. V gave up 1 base and J gave up 7 bases, with 8 bases separating them. Here the CDR3 reads CASSQGNRNEQFF. The CDR3 DNA sequence: TGTGCCAGCAGCCAAGGAAACCGTAATGAGCAGTTCTTC.

The J gene is TRBJ2-3, the V gene TRBV10-3; 10 nucleotides agree with TRBD2. The CDR3 totals 14 residues. In germline, CDR1 is ENHRY, CDR2 SYGVKD. The V gene end was trimmed by 6 bases and the J gene end by 3 bases; junction bases not matched to a gene: 3. CDR3 loop: CAIRMTSGTDTQYF. In nucleotides, the CDR3 is TGTGCCATCAGGATGACTAGCGGGACAGATACGCAGTATTTT.

The table lists this clonotype with many counts. This chain connects TRBV29-1 to TRBJ2-1; 14 nucleotides agree with TRBD2. Germline CDR1 is SQVTM and CDR2 is ANQGSEA. The CDR3 runs to 15 residues. V trimming: 5 bases; J trimming: 8 bases; junction bases outside the gene matches: 8. Here the CDR3 DNA reads TGCAGCGTTCGAAGGACTAGCGGGAGGACAGATGAGCAGTTCTTC. Translation: CSVRRTSGRTDEQFF.

The J gene is TRBJ2-1, the V gene TRBV5-1; D could derive from TRBD1 or TRBD2 (5 bases each). With 6 bases removed from V and 4 bases from J, the gap between germline ends came to 17 bases. CDR1 and CDR2 (germline): SGHRS, YFSETQ. This CDR3 spans 15 amino acids. This chain's CDR3 is CASMVGDPSYNEQFF. As DNA, the CDR3 is TGCGCCAGCATGGTGGGGGATCCCTCTTACAATGAGCAGTTCTTC.

This clonotype turned up a few times. This chain links TRBV18 with TRBJ1-6; D possibly corresponds to TRBD1 (5 bases). The V and J ends lost 0 bases and 6 bases respectively, with 9 bases between them. Looked up from germline, CDR1 is KGHSH and CDR2 is LQKENI. The CDR3 loop spans 15 amino acids. DNA for the CDR3: TGTGCCAGCTCACCACCAGGGGAAGGTAATTCACCCCTCCACTTT. As protein: CASSPPGEGNSPLHF.

CDR3 nucleotide sequence: TGCGCCAGCAGCTTGGGGACAGGGGATTACAATGAGCAGTTCTTC. It codes for CASSLGTGDYNEQFF. The chain has TRBV5-1 and TRBJ2-1; TRBD1 matches at 9 bases. The CDR3 totals 15 residues. Germline trimming cut 0 bases from V and 4 bases from J; bases unmatched to any gene: 2. Germline V gene data show CDR1 as SGHRS and CDR2 as YFSETQ.

The table lists this clonotype with many counts. The chain is built from TRBV5-6 and TRBJ2-7; 9 nucleotides agree with TRBD1. Germline values: CDR1 SGHDT, CDR2 YYEEEE. CDR3 length equals 14 residues. V gave up 4 bases and J gave up 3 bases; unmatched junction bases: 5. The CDR3 coding sequence is TGTGCCAGCAGCCCGTGGGACAGGGACTACGAGCAGTACTTC. It encodes CASSPWDRDYEQYF.

The chain joins TRBV6-4 to TRBJ2-3; D perhaps matches TRBD2 (6 bases). The CDR3 has 15 residues. The germline CDR1 and CDR2 sequences are MRHNA and SNTAGT. V was clipped by 0 bases and J by 3 bases, with 10 bases between them. CDR3 in DNA: TGTGCCAGCAGTGACTCAAACGGGGGTACAGATACGCAGTATTTT. It yields the protein CASSDSNGGTDTQYF.

This clonotype was seen repeatedly, ten times or more. The chain uses TRBV20-1 and TRBJ1-4; D is possibly TRBD1 (6 bases). V gave up 0 bases and J gave up 8 bases, with 13 bases separating them. The CDR3 is 14 residues long. Per germline, CDR1 DFQATT and CDR2 SNEGSKA (reference sequence). The CDR3 DNA reads TGCAGTGCTAGAGATGGGACAAGGGGGGAAAAACTGTTTTTT. As protein: CSARDGTRGEKLFF.